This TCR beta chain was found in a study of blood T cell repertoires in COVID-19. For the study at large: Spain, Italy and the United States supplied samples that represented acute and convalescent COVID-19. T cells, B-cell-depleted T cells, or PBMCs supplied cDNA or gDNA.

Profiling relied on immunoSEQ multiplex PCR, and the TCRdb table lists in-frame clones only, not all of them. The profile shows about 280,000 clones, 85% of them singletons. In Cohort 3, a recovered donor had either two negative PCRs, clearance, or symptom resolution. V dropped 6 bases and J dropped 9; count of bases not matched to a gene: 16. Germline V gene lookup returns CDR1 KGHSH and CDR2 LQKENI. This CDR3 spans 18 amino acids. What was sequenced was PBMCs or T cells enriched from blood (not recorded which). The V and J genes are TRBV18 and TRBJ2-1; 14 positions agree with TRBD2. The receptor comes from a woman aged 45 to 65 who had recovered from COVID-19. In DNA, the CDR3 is TGTGCCAGCTCGCAAAGAGCCCCTGGGACTAGCGGGAGTGGTGAGCAGTTCTTC. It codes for CASSQRAPGTSGSGEQFF.